These T cell receptor beta chains were read from a single sample in a study of blood T cells in healthy people across ages. TCRdb ran MiXCR on the 5' RACE reads and lists one entry per CDR3 protein. The repertoire has 980,000 or so distinct CDR3 sequences, about 48% of them found once; the top ten carry 10% to 15%. Material for sequencing was blood. The receptors were sampled from a man younger than 40 in good health. CDR3s include the opening cysteine and the closing phenylalanine or tryptophan. D genes are given only for firm matches. The size field is filled for only some rows; it gives once, few, many or a size class.

size	J	D	V	DNA	CDR3
-	TRBJ1-2	TRBD1	TRBV28	TGTGCCAGCGGGGACAGGGTTAACTATGGCTACACCTTC	CASGDRVNYGYTF
-	TRBJ2-3	-	TRBV5-1	TGCGCCAGCAGCTCCCCCGGGCGGGCTCCGGGTACGCAGTATTTT	CASSSPGRAPGTQYF
-	TRBJ2-5	-	TRBV6-6	TGTGCCAGCAGCGCAACAGGAATGCAGTACTTC	CASSATGMQYF
-	TRBJ2-5	TRBD1	TRBV27	TGTGCCAGCAGTTTAGACAGGGGGCTGGGAGAGACCCAGTACTTC	CASSLDRGLGETQYF
few	TRBJ2-7	TRBD2	TRBV28	TGTGCCAGCCCTGTCAGCGGGGGCACCTACGAGCAGTACTTC	CASPVSGGTYEQYF
-	TRBJ1-5	-	TRBV12-3/TRBV12-4	TGTGCCAGCAGTTTGGGACTTGGGGTAGTCAATCAGCCCCAGCATTTT	CASSLGLGVVNQPQHF
few	TRBJ1-2	-	TRBV10-3	TGTGCCATCAGTGAGGGAGCTGGGGGACTCTATGGCTACACCTTC	CAISEGAGGLYGYTF
-	TRBJ2-3	-	TRBV3-1	TGTGCCAGCAGCCAAGGTGGGGGGGCATCAGATACGCAGTATTTT	CASSQGGGASDTQYF
-	TRBJ2-6	-	TRBV10-3	TGTGCCATCAGTGTCAATAAGCAGGCGGTCTCTGGGGCCAACGTCCTGACTTTC	CAISVNKQAVSGANVLTF
-	TRBJ1-5	-	TRBV20-1	TGCAGCCGTGGACAGTCTCGGGATCAGCCCCAGCATTTT	CSRGQSRDQPQHF
-	TRBJ2-3	-	TRBV9	TGTGCCAGCAGCGTAGATCCGGGTGGCACAGATACGCAGTATTTT	CASSVDPGGTDTQYF
-	TRBJ1-5	-	TRBV6-6	TGTGCCAGCAGTTACGGGGGGCCCCAGCATTTT	CASSYGGPQHF
-	TRBJ2-5	-	TRBV7-8	TGTGCCAGCAGCTTAGATCCCGGTACAGAGACCCAGTACTTC	CASSLDPGTETQYF
-	TRBJ2-3	-	TRBV6-6	TGTGCCGGCAGTTCCGCCTCCCGAACGCAGTATTTT	CAGSSASRTQYF
many	TRBJ2-1	TRBD1	TRBV29-1	TGCAGCGAGAAACAGGGGCCATCCAATGAGCAGTTCTTC	CSEKQGPSNEQFF
few	TRBJ1-6	-	TRBV3-1	TGTGCCAGCAGCCAAGCCGGAGGGAGGCCACCCCTCCACTTT	CASSQAGGRPPLHF
-	TRBJ2-7	-	TRBV15	TGTGCCACCAGCAGAGAGTGGGGGACACGAATTTACGAGCAGTACTTC	CATSREWGTRIYEQYF
-	TRBJ2-3	TRBD1	TRBV20-1	TGCAGTGCCCCAGGGGGATTAAGCACAGATACGCAGTATTTT	CSAPGGLSTDTQYF
few	TRBJ2-3	-	TRBV4-2	TGTGCCAGCAGCCAAGATACAGGAATACGACTAGAGAGCACAGATACGCAGTATTTT	CASSQDTGIRLESTDTQYF
-	TRBJ2-7	-	TRBV20-1	TGCAGTGCTGCCGGACTTGGGCAGTCTAACGAGCAGTACTTC	CSAAGLGQSNEQYF
-	TRBJ2-4	-	TRBV6-1	TGTGCCAGCAGTGAGAGCTGGGGGGCCAAAAACATTCAGTACTTC	CASSESWGAKNIQYF
-	TRBJ2-7	-	TRBV20-1	TGCAGTGCTAGAGATCCCTGGCAGGCCTACGAGCAGTACTTC	CSARDPWQAYEQYF
-	TRBJ2-1	TRBD1	TRBV28	TGTGCCAGCAGTTTCGTACAGGGGTATGAGCAGTTCTTC	CASSFVQGYEQFF
-	TRBJ2-5	TRBD1	TRBV6-5	TGTGCCAGCAGTTACTCGACTCAGGGGGTTCTCCAAGAGACCCAGTACTTC	CASSYSTQGVLQETQYF
-	TRBJ2-4	TRBD1	TRBV20-1	TGCAGTGCTTGGACAGGGATAGCCAAAAACATTCAGTACTTC	CSAWTGIAKNIQYF
-	TRBJ1-1	-	TRBV6-5	TGTGCCAGCACCCCTCGGGGACACCCGAACACTGAAGCTTTCTTT	CASTPRGHPNTEAFF
few	TRBJ2-3	-	TRBV5-1	TGCGCCAGCAGGGCGGGCGTTGCAGATACGCAGTATTTT	CASRAGVADTQYF
many	TRBJ2-3	-	TRBV7-2	TGTGCCAGCAGCTTAGCAGGGGGTCCCACAGATACGCAGTATTTT	CASSLAGGPTDTQYF
-	TRBJ1-1	-	TRBV12-3/TRBV12-4	TGTGCCAGCAGTGTAGGAGAGGTAAACACTGAAGCTTTCTTT	CASSVGEVNTEAFF
-	TRBJ2-5	TRBD2	TRBV9	TGTGCCAGCAGCATGGACGGCTGGGAGGGGACCCAGTACTTC	CASSMDGWEGTQYF
few	TRBJ1-1	-	TRBV6-2/TRBV6-3	TGTGCCAGCACCAACTCAAGGGGGAACACTGAAGCTTTCTTT	CASTNSRGNTEAFF
-	TRBJ1-5	-	TRBV20-1	TGCAGTGCTAGTCTTGGTTGGACAACTGACTCGGAGCCCCAGCATTTT	CSASLGWTTDSEPQHF
few	TRBJ2-7	TRBD1	TRBV10-3	TGTGCCATCAGAGCAACAGGGGACTACGAGCAGTACTTC	CAIRATGDYEQYF
-	TRBJ2-7	TRBD2	TRBV5-6	TGTGCCACCACGGGGGGTAACTCGTACAATGAGCAGTACTTC	CATTGGNSYNEQYF
-	TRBJ2-6	TRBD2	TRBV4-2	TGTGCCAGCAGCCAAGCCGGGACTACCTCTGGGGCCAACGTCCTGACTTTC	CASSQAGTTSGANVLTF
-	TRBJ2-7	-	TRBV20-1	TGCAGTGCTTTTGGGGGAAAATACGAGCAGTACTTC	CSAFGGKYEQYF
few	TRBJ1-1	-	TRBV4-1	TGCGCCAGCAGCCAAGAGAGGTCGAACACTGAAGCTTTCTTT	CASSQERSNTEAFF
-	TRBJ2-7	-	TRBV6-2/TRBV6-3	TGTGCCAGCAGTCCTTTAGCGGACAACTACGAGCAGTACTTC	CASSPLADNYEQYF
few	TRBJ2-3	-	TRBV21-1	TGTGCCAGCAGCAAAGTAAAGGCTGGTGAAGATACGCAGTATTTT	CASSKVKAGEDTQYF
many	TRBJ1-1	-	TRBV28	TGTGCCAGCAGTTTAGCGTCAGGGATGACTGAAGCTTTCTTT	CASSLASGMTEAFF
few	TRBJ2-1	-	TRBV11-2	TGTGCCAGCAGCTCCTTAACGGTACTCAATGAGCAGTTCTTC	CASSSLTVLNEQFF
many	TRBJ2-7	-	TRBV25-1	TGTGCCAGCAGTTCTAGGGAACTCTACGAGCAGTACTTC	CASSSRELYEQYF
-	TRBJ1-5	-	TRBV7-2	TGTGCCAGCAGGACGACAGCGCTTGGTCAGCCCCAGCATTTT	CASRTTALGQPQHF
-	TRBJ2-2	TRBD2	TRBV2	TGTGCCAGCAGTGGTCGTCCTAGCGGGGGCCTGAACACCGGGGAGCTGTTTTTT	CASSGRPSGGLNTGELFF